This TCR beta chain was sequenced in a study of post-analysis software for immune sequencing data. Study-level background: The study covered relapsing-remitting, secondary progressive and progressive-relapsing courses of multiple sclerosis. Study-wide findings and caveats: When patients were compared with controls, 4 or 5 TRBV segments were more frequent, TRBV5-6, TRBV5-1 and TRBV20-1 among them.

The table lists this clonotype with a few counts. Its specificity is not known. TCR beta cDNA libraries had unique molecular identifiers. TCRdb reanalysed the PCR reads using MiXCR and keeps one entry per CDR3 protein. The data hold about 820,000 distinct CDR3 sequences, with around 50% observed a single time. V was trimmed by 3 bases and J by 7 bases, leaving 13 bases between them. The germline CDR1 and CDR2 sequences are SQVTM and ANQGSEA. This CDR3 is built from 13 residues. The sequence was collected from a girl between 10 and 17 years old with multiple sclerosis. The V call is TRBV29-1, the J call TRBJ1-5; D remains ambiguous. Sequencing input: blood. CDR3 sequence (DNA): TGCAGCGTTGAGGAGACCGCGGGCCAGCCCCAGCATTTT. Translating it yields CSVEETAGQPQHF.